This T cell receptor beta chain was captured in a study of neurological immune-mediated disorders. Study results and limitations: In HTLV-1-associated myelopathy, TCR clonal expansion was greatest, whereas multiple sclerosis had the least, falling below healthy controls.

The study built unsorted libraries from 2 million PBMCs kept at -80 C. The cDNA was produced through 5'RACE with 10-nucleotide random UMIs. In TCRdb, the 5' RACE reads were re-called with MiXCR into one record per CDR3 protein. In the table there are roughly 74,000 distinct CDR3 sequences, 4% to 6% of which are singletons. This clonotype came up many times. The target antigen is unknown. CDR3 length: 14 amino acids. V shed 1 base and J shed 4 bases, with 7 bases lying between them. Germline lookup yields CDR1 MGHRA and CDR2 YSYEKL. The clonotype comes from a man aged 18 to 35 with multiple sclerosis. The rearrangement links TRBV4-1 to TRBJ2-2; D gene ambiguous. The specimen was PBMCs. CDR3 in amino acids: CASSQVALTGELFF. The CDR3, as DNA: TGCGCCAGCAGCCAAGTCGCCCTCACCGGGGAGCTGTTTTTT.